These 7 T cell receptor beta chains were sequenced from one sample in a study of chronic HIV infection and antiretroviral therapy (dated by TCRdb to the mid-2010s). Receptors were amplified or captured by 5' RACE. The sequencer listed for this sample is Illumina MiSeq. TCRdb trimmed the raw reads at Q25, called clones with MiXCR and kept productive beta chains. For every CDR3 protein sequence, its rows merge into one entry that carries the most common genes and DNA. In this sample the table shows tens of thousands of distinct CDR3 sequences, 7% to 10% of which occur a single time. In total, the top ten clones hold over 2.5% of the sample. Material for sequencing was peripheral blood. The receptors stem from an adult who had HIV and had not received antiretroviral therapy, or was an uninfected healthy control (not recorded which).

The chain has TRBV28 and TRBJ2-2, with D unresolved. Germline V gene sequence: CDR1 MDHEN, CDR2 SYDVKM. Trimming cost V 1 base and J 8 bases, with 2 bases left between them. The CDR3 consists of 11 residues. In DNA form, the CDR3 reads TGTGCCAGCAGTTTATCTGGGGAGCTGTTTTTT. Translated: CASSLSGELFF.

This clonotype was detected only a few times. The J gene is TRBJ1-2, the V gene TRBV27; D not certain. Trimming cost V 6 bases and J 4 bases, with 21 bases left between them. CDR1 is MNHEY and CDR2 is SMNVEV in the germline V gene (reference sequence). This CDR3 has 16 amino acids. In DNA form, the CDR3 reads TGTGCCAGCAGCCCCGTGGACCCACCAGTAGGCTATGGCTACACCTTC. Translated, it gives CASSPVDPPVGYGYTF.

The chain is built from TRBV7-8 and TRBJ2-1; 7 bases are shared with TRBD1. From germline, CDR1 is SGHVS and CDR2 FQNEAQ. Trimming cost V 3 bases and J 7 bases; bases outside gene matches: 9. The CDR3 is 15 amino acids. CDR3 sequence reads: CASSFWQGDRNEQFF. CDR3 DNA sequence: TGTGCCAGCAGCTTTTGGCAGGGGGACCGTAATGAGCAGTTCTTC. The complete variable domain, with remaining parts taken from reference TRBV7-8 and TRBJ2-1, reads GAGVSQSPRYKVAKRGQDVALRCDPISGHVSLFWYQQALGQGPEFLTYFQNEAQLDKSGLPSDRFFAERPEGSVSTLKIQRTQQEDSAVYLCASSFWQGDRNEQFFGPGTRLTVL.

The table lists this clonotype with many counts. The chain employs TRBV2 and TRBJ2-4; the match to TRBD1 covers 8 bases. The CDR3 runs to 12 residues. Looked up from germline, CDR1 is SNHLY and CDR2 is FYNNEI. The V gene end was trimmed by 7 bases and the J gene end by 9 bases; junction bases not matched to a gene: 5. Here the CDR3 reads CASTLTGVIQYF. CDR3 in DNA: TGTGCCAGCACCTTGACAGGGGTCATTCAGTACTTC. Supplemented by reference TRBV2 and TRBJ2-4, the full variable domain reads EPEVTQTPSHQVTQMGQEVILRCVPISNHLYFYWYRQILGQKVEFLVSFYNNEISEKSEIFDDQFSVERPDGSNFTLKIRSTKLEDSAMYFCASTLTGVIQYFGAGTRLSVL.

This clonotype was found a few times. The chain uses TRBV28 and TRBJ1-1; possibly TRBD1 for D (5 bases). This CDR3 is built from 14 residues. The germline CDR1 and CDR2 sequences are MDHEN and SYDVKM. Trimming left V 3 bases short and J 11 bases short, with 19 bases between. CDR3 amino acids: CASSFVRAPKGAFF. DNA for the CDR3: TGTGCCAGCAGTTTCGTCCGGGCCCCAAAGGGGGCTTTCTTT.

This clonotype was seen a few times. The V gene is TRBV11-3, the J gene TRBJ1-2, with 9 bases aligning to TRBD1. The CDR3 is 16 residues long. Germline loops: CDR1 SGHNT, CDR2 YENEEA. V was pared by 1 base and J by 8 bases, with 11 bases of the junction left unmatched. CDR3 bases: TGTGCCAGCAGCTTAGGCCGGGACAGGGCGTCGCGAGGCTACACCTTC. Its protein is CASSLGRDRASRGYTF.

This clonotype was counted between two and nine times. The chain recombines TRBV7-9 with TRBJ1-5; 8 nucleotides agree with TRBD1. V shed 5 bases and J 3 bases; nucleotides not matched to a gene: 3. Germline V gene sequence: CDR1 SEHNR, CDR2 FQNEAQ (reference sequence). The CDR3 loop spans 14 amino acids. DNA for the CDR3: TGTGCCAGCAGCCCAGGGGGCTTCAATCAGCCCCAGCATTTT. Translation: CASSPGGFNQPQHF.